This T cell receptor (beta chain) was recovered during a study of blood T cell repertoires in COVID-19. Overall study context: COVID-19 samples collected from the United States, Italy and Spain covered acute and convalescent phases.

Libraries were prepared by immunoSEQ multiplex PCR; TCRdb keeps only in-frame clonotypes and omits some of them. The sample yields 230,000 or so clones, about 88% seen once. For recovered donors of Cohort 3, there were two negative PCRs, clearance, or symptom resolution. Germline CDR1 reads SGDLS; CDR2 reads YYNGEE. J was trimmed by 6 bases and V by 3 bases; bases with no gene match: 12. CDR3 length: 16 amino acids. The sequence was obtained from a woman aged 25 to 39 who had recovered from COVID-19. This chain links TRBV9 with TRBJ2-1; TRBD1 aligns across 7 bases. What was sequenced was PBMCs or T cells enriched from blood (not recorded which). CDR3 coding DNA: TGTGCCAGCAGCGCCCAGACAGGGATAGGGGGCAATGAGCAGTTCTTC. This translates into CASSAQTGIGGNEQFF.